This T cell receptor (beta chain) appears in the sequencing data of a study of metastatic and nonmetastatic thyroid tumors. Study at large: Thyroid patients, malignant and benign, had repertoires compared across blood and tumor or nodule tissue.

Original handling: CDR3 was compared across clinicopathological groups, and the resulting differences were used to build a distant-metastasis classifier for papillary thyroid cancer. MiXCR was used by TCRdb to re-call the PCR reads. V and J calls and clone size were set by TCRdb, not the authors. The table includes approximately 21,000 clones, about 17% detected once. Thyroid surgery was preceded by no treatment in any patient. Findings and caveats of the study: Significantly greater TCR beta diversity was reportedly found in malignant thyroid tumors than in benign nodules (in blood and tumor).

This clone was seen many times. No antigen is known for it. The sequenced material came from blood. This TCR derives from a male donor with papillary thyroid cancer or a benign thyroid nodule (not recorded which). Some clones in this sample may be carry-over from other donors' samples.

The CDR3 DNA follows: TGTGCCAGCAGCCAAGGGGCTAGCGGAGAAGAGACCCAGTACTTC. This encodes CASSQGASGEETQYF. This rearrangement joins TRBV4-2 to TRBJ2-5, with 7 bases that match TRBD2. V was clipped by 1 base and J by 3 bases; unmatched bases: 5. Germline V gene lookup returns CDR1 LGHNA and CDR2 YNFKEQ. The CDR3 covers 15 residues.